The next 17 T cell receptor beta chains were all read from a single sample in a study of T cells after yellow fever vaccination. TCRdb re-derived calls from the 5' RACE reads in MiXCR, one entry per CDR3 protein. The sample records some 97,000 distinct CDR3 sequences, around 5.5% being singletons. The sample here was CD8+ T cells sorted from PBMCs, taken 10 days after the yellow fever booster vaccination. The receptors were gathered from a man aged 18 to 29 who received the YFV17D yellow fever vaccine.

This clonotype was seen a handful of times. V gene TRBV6-5 combines with J gene TRBJ2-1; D unresolved. The CDR3 runs to 15 residues. In germline, CDR1 is MNHEY, CDR2 SVGAGI. V lost 2 bases and J 9 bases, leaving 17 bases between the germline ends. CDR3: CASSYTDPGRREQFF. For the CDR3, the DNA is TGTGCCAGCAGTTACACGGACCCCGGCCGACGTGAGCAGTTCTTC.

In this sample, this clonotype turned up a few times. The chain recombines TRBV6-1 with TRBJ1-2; 8 positions match TRBD1. V lost 6 bases and J lost 8; bases outside the gene matches: 8. The CDR3 runs 13 residues. Germline CDR1 and CDR2: MNHNS and SASEGT. CDR3: CASSRGQGWGYTF. The CDR3 DNA sequence: TGTGCCAGCAGCCGCGGACAGGGATGGGGCTACACCTTC.

This clonotype occurred a few times. The V call is TRBV6-5, the J call TRBJ2-1; possibly TRBD2 for D (7 bases). Trimming took off 10 bases at V and 7 bases at J, with 14 bases between the two ends. Germline V gives CDR1 MNHEY, CDR2 SVGAGI. The CDR3 runs 12 residues. The CDR3 bases are TGTGCCATAGGGGGGGCCAGGAATGAGCAGTTCTTC. As protein: CAIGGARNEQFF.

This clonotype came up many times. The chain is built from TRBV12-5 and TRBJ2-2; D unresolved. V lost 1 base to trimming and J lost 6 bases, with 0 bases between them. CDR3 length: 11 amino acids. Germline V gene sequence: CDR1 LGHNT, CDR2 FRNRAP. Written as DNA, the CDR3 is TGTGCTAGTGGTTTGGCCGGGGAGCTGTTTTTT. Protein: CASGLAGELFF.

The table lists this clonotype with many counts. This rearrangement joins TRBV18 to TRBJ2-5; no definite D call. V lost 0 bases and J 3 bases, leaving 2 bases between the germline ends. CDR1 KGHSH and CDR2 LQKENI come from the germline V gene. The CDR3 consists of 12 residues. The CDR3 region is CASSPPEETQYF. The CDR3 bases are TGTGCCAGCTCACCACCGGAAGAGACCCAGTACTTC.

This clonotype was counted only a few times. The rearrangement uses TRBV2 and TRBJ1-1; D not resolved. The CDR3 is 16 amino acids. The V gene's germline CDR1 is SNHLY and CDR2 FYNNEI. Trimming pared 6 bases from V and 1 base from J, leaving 18 bases between. This CDR3 is CASRLRGKERNTEAFF. CDR3 DNA: TGTGCCAGCAGGCTACGTGGGAAGGAGCGGAACACTGAAGCTTTCTTT.

The gene calls are TRBV12-3 or TRBV12-4 and TRBJ2-3, with D tentatively TRBD1 (5 bases). The CDR3 covers 15 residues. V lost 5 bases to trimming and J lost 0 bases, with 12 bases between them. For the CDR3, the DNA is TGTGCCAGCAGTCTAGGACAAGCTAGCACAGATACGCAGTATTTT. Protein product: CASSLGQASTDTQYF.

The chain is built from TRBV10-3 and TRBJ1-2; D remains ambiguous. The V and J ends lost 10 bases and 0 bases respectively, with 9 bases between them. The CDR3 length is 12 residues. Per the germline V gene, CDR1 is ENHRY and CDR2 is SYGVKD. The CDR3 DNA is TGTGCCAACTCCGAAGCTAACTATGGCTACACCTTC. It codes for CANSEANYGYTF.

Only a few counts were recorded for this clonotype. The chain couples TRBV3-1 to TRBJ2-1; D is ambiguous. Trimming left V 0 bases short and J 7 bases short, with 10 bases between. Germline loops: CDR1 LGHDT, CDR2 YNNKEL (reference sequence). CDR3 length: 14 residues. CDR3 nucleotide sequence: TGTGCCAGCAGCCAAGATGGGTCCGCGAATGAGCAGTTCTTC. Its translation: CASSQDGSANEQFF.

Sample share makes this clonotype large (0.1 to 1%). This rearrangement joins TRBV20-1 to TRBJ1-3, with D uncertain. V lost 5 bases, J lost 3 bases, and 2 bases lay in between. This CDR3 spans 10 amino acids. Germline CDR1 and CDR2: DFQATT and SNEGSKA (reference sequence). This chain's CDR3 is CSARGNTIYF. CDR3 coding DNA: TGCAGTGCTCGTGGAAACACCATATATTTT.

This clonotype has just a few counts. This rearrangement joins TRBV19 to TRBJ1-6, with 10 bases fitting TRBD1. The CDR3 is 15 amino acids. With V trimmed by 6 bases and J by 7 bases, 6 bases remained unmatched. CDR1 is LNHDA, CDR2 SQIVND, per germline (reference sequence). The CDR3: CASSPTGGRNSPLHF. CDR3 nucleotides: TGTGCCAGTAGCCCGACAGGGGGCCGGAATTCACCCCTCCACTTT.

A few counts support this clonotype. V gene TRBV12-3 or TRBV12-4 combines with J gene TRBJ2-1, with 10 bases identical to TRBD1. V was pared by 2 bases and J by 8 bases, with 3 bases of the junction left unmatched. The length of the CDR3 is 14 residues. The CDR3, as DNA: TGTGCCAGCAGTTTAACGGACAGGGGGTATGAGCAGTTCTTC. This codes for CASSLTDRGYEQFF.

The chain joins TRBV3-1 to TRBJ2-5; D gene unclear. Germline loops: CDR1 LGHDT, CDR2 YNNKEL (reference sequence). V was trimmed by 1 base and J by 6 bases, leaving 6 bases between them. The CDR3 has 12 amino acids. CDR3 in DNA: TGTGCCAGCAGCCAAGTTCTGAAGACCCAGTACTTC. Translating it yields CASSQVLKTQYF.

This clonotype appeared many times. V usage is TRBV6-5 and J usage is TRBJ2-2; TRBD2 matches at 11 bases. CDR3 size: 19 residues. The germline V gene encodes CDR1 MNHEY and CDR2 SVGAGI. Trimming removed 0 bases from V and 4 bases from J; junction bases left unmatched: 10. This CDR3 reads CASSYSVYSGGDTTGELFF. DNA of the CDR3: TGTGCCAGCAGTTACTCGGTTTATAGCGGGGGGGATACCACCGGGGAGCTGTTTTTT.

This sequence joins TRBV29-1 and TRBJ1-1, with D unclear. Germline CDR1 SQVTM, CDR2 ANQGSEA. The CDR3 totals 11 residues. With 7 bases removed from V and 10 bases from J, the gap between germline ends came to 16 bases. CDR3 amino acids: CSGSGSPAAFF. The CDR3 DNA sequence: TGCAGCGGAAGCGGGTCCCCGGCAGCTTTCTTT. Based on the CDR3 plus reference TRBV29-1 and TRBJ1-1, the full variable domain is SAVISQKPSRDICQRGTSLTIQCQVDSQVTMMFWYRQQPGQSLTLIATANQGSEATYESGFVIDKFPISRPNLTFSTLTVSNMSPEDSSIYLCSGSGSPAAFFGQGTRLTVV.

The V gene is TRBV12-3 or TRBV12-4, the J gene TRBJ2-5, with D unresolved. CDR3 length: 13 residues. Trimming stripped 7 bases from V and 4 bases from J, with 13 bases between. CDR3 residues: CASTPGSGETQYF. The DNA for the CDR3 is TGTGCCAGCACCCCCGGGTCTGGAGAGACCCAGTACTTC.

The chain carries TRBV7-2 and TRBJ2-2; no firm D call. Trimming took off 5 bases at V and 5 bases at J, with 18 bases between the two ends. This CDR3 is 16 amino acids long. Germline CDR1 and CDR2: SGHTA and FQGNSA. CDR3 nucleotide sequence: TGTGCCAGCAGCCCAGTTGGAAGGTCGCGAACCGGGGAGCTGTTTTTT. The encoded protein is CASSPVGRSRTGELFF.